This T cell receptor beta chain came from a study of early T cells in non-severe SARS-CoV-2 infection. Across the whole study: Unpaired chains resulted from sequencing bulk RNA of unsorted whole blood.

Germline V CDR1 and CDR2: SGHRS, YFSETQ. Trimming cost V 0 bases and J 4 bases, with 21 bases left between them. The CDR3 totals 18 residues. The TCR library protocol attached unique molecular identifiers to the individual cDNA molecules. Each CDR3 protein is one row after TCRdb ran MiXCR on the 5' RACE reads. The top ten clones hold over 12% of a sample with about 71,000 distinct CDR3 sequences, roughly 15% of them seen once. The chain recombines TRBV5-1 with TRBJ2-3; possible D gene TRBD2, 6 bases. Sample: whole blood. This receptor was identified in an adult who was a healthcare worker with PCR-confirmed SARS-CoV-2 infection or an uninfected control (not recorded which). Here the CDR3 reads CASSLVILGQGGPDTQYF. The DNA of the CDR3 is TGCGCCAGCAGCTTGGTGATCTTGGGCCAGGGAGGACCAGATACGCAGTATTTT. Together with reference TRBV5-1 and TRBJ2-3, the CDR3 gives the full variable domain: KAGVTQTPRYLIKTRGQQVTLSCSPISGHRSVSWYQQTPGQGLQFLFEYFSETQRNKGNFPGRFSGRQFSNSRSEMNVSTLELGDSALYLCASSLVILGQGGPDTQYFGPGTRLTVL.